The clone carrying this TCR beta chain has just a few counts. What it binds is not known. This record comes from a study of cytotoxic CD8 clonotypes in ibrutinib-treated CLL. Study information: Recorded responses included 25 or so partial and 2 complete; following median roughly 74 months, approximately 14 stayed remitted and roughly 12 progressed. General study points: Contraction or stability on treatment was seen for public clonotypes, which were uncommon.

Produced via immunoSEQ multiplex PCR; TCRdb's table is partial and in-frame only. This repertoire shows about 57,000 clones, around 55% found once; its top ten account for about a fifth. The sequence derives from a human donor with chronic lymphocytic leukemia. The source material was PBMCs, sampled after 24 months of ibrutinib treatment.

The CDR3 loop reads CASSLTRNVQYF. The DNA of the CDR3 is TGCGCCAGCAGCTTGACACGAAACGTGCAGTATTTT. This rearrangement joins TRBV5-1 to TRBJ2-3; D remains unclear. The V gene's germline CDR1 is SGHRS and CDR2 YFSETQ. V gave up 1 base and J gave up 11 bases, with 11 bases separating them. There are 12 residues in the CDR3. Full variable domain (rest looked up from reference TRBV5-1 and TRBJ2-3): KAGVTQTPRYLIKTRGQQVTLSCSPISGHRSVSWYQQTPGQGLQFLFEYFSETQRNKGNFPGRFSGRQFSNSRSEMNVSTLELGDSALYLCASSLTRNVQYFGPGTRLTVL.